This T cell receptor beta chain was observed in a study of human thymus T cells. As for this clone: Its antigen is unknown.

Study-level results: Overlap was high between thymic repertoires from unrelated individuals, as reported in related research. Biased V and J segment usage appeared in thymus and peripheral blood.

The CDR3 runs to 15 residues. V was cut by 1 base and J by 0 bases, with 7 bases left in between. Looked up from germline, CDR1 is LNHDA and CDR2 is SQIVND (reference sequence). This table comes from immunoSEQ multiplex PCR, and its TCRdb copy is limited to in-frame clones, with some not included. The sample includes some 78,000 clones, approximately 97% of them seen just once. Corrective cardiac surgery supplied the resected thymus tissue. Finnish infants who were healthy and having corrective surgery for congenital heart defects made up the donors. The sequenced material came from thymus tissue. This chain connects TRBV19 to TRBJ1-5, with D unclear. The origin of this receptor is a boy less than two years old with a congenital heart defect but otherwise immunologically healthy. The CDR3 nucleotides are TGTGCCAGTAGTATAGGGATGTATAGCAATCAGCCCCAGCATTTT. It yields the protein CASSIGMYSNQPQHF.